A selection of T cell receptor beta chains follows, all from one sample in a study of glioma-infiltrating T cells after dendritic cell vaccination. Only in-frame clones appear in the TCRdb table, and some are missing; sequencing was by immunoSEQ multiplex PCR. The sample has roughly 68,000 clones, roughly four fifths seen once. Sequenced here: blood, sampled before dendritic cell vaccination. Receptors originate from a human donor with glioblastoma. Each CDR3 is given with its conserved first and last residue. The order of the fields is clone size, J gene, V gene, D gene, CDR3 protein, CDR3 DNA. The D gene is left open where the match is weak. Expanded clones are given a class, and other clones once, few, many or no size at all.

>NA|TRBJ1-2|TRBV5-1|NA
CASPSATGPSVDYGYTF
TGCGCCAGCCCCTCCGCAACAGGGCCCTCGGTTGACTATGGCTACACCTTC
>few|TRBJ2-1|TRBV5-1|TRBD2
CASSLSSSGGAYNEQFF
TGCGCCAGCAGCTTGAGTTCTAGCGGGGGAGCCTACAATGAGCAGTTCTTC
>NA|TRBJ1-4|TRBV7-7|NA
CASSFSQTNEKLFF
TGTGCTAGCAGCTTTTCACAGACTAATGAAAAACTGTTTTTT
>NA|TRBJ2-3|TRBV5-4|TRBD2
CASSRFSGGGSDTQYF
TGTGCCAGCAGCCGATTCAGCGGGGGGGGCTCAGATACGCAGTATTTT
>once|TRBJ1-6|TRBV6-1|NA
CASSEAPPTGYSPLHF
TGTGCCAGCAGTGAAGCCCCCCCGACGGGATATTCACCCCTCCACTTT
>NA|TRBJ1-2|TRBV2|NA
CASSDSGYGYTF
TGTGCCAGCAGTGATAGTGGTTATGGCTACACCTTC
>NA|TRBJ1-2|TRBV4-1|NA
CASSQEEGRWYGYTF
TGCGCCAGCAGCCAGGAGGAGGGCAGATGGTATGGCTACACCTTC
>NA|TRBJ2-3|TRBV6-1|TRBD2
CASSDLAGGQDTQYF
TGTGCCAGCAGTGATCTAGCGGGGGGGCAAGATACGCAGTATTTT
>NA|TRBJ2-7|TRBV6-1|NA
CASTELVGAHEQYF
TGTGCCAGCACGGAACTAGTCGGCGCCCACGAGCAGTACTTC
>NA|TRBJ2-3|TRBV13|NA
CASSLQEGPAATDTQYF
TGTGCCAGCAGCTTACAGGAGGGCCCGGCGGCCACAGATACGCAGTATTTT
>NA|TRBJ2-5|TRBV6-6|NA
CASSRGLETQYF
TGTGCCAGCAGTCGGGGGTTGGAGACCCAGTACTTC